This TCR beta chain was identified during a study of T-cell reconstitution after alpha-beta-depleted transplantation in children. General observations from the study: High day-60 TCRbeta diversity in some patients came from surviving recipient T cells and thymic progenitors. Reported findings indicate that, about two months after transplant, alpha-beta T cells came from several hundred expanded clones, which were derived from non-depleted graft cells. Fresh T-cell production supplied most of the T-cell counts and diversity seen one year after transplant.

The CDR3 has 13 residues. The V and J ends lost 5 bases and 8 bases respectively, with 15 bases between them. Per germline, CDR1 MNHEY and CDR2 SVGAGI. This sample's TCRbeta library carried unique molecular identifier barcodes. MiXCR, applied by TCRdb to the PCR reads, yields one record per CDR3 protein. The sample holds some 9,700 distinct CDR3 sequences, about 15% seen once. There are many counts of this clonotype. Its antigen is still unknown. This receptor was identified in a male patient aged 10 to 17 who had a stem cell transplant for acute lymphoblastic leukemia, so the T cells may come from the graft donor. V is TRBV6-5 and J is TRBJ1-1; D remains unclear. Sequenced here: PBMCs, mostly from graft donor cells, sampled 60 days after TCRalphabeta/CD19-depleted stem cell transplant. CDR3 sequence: CASSHHPGAEAFF. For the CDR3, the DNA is TGTGCCAGCAGTCATCATCCGGGAGCAGAAGCTTTCTTT.